Listed below are T cell receptor beta chains from one sample, sequenced in a study of cytomegalovirus exposure and HLA in healthy donors. The protocol was immunoSEQ multiplex PCR, while the TCRdb copy is restricted to in-frame clones and leaves out a portion. The sample lists roughly 120,000 clones, 82% occurring once. Specimen: PBMCs. Receptors were obtained from a male donor in good health and CMV-seropositive. Both conserved end residues are part of each CDR3.

V,J,CDR3
TRBV28,TRBJ2-1,CASIVSGESSYNEQFF
TRBV6-6,TRBJ2-7,CASSHLGDYRSYEQYF
TRBV6-4,TRBJ1-3,CASRSRGPENDSGNTIYF
TRBV28,TRBJ2-7,CASALGGRGWGQYF
TRBV28,TRBJ2-7,CASSSLGLAGVGNEQYF
TRBV5-6,TRBJ2-2,CASSSLSVAGRSAGELFF
TRBV7-9,TRBJ2-7,CASHGVAPEF
TRBV10-3,TRBJ1-2,CAITDTGQGAGGYTF
TRBV6-8,TRBJ2-3,CASSSLAGDSTDTQYF
TRBV4-2,TRBJ2-2,CASSPLREGLPGELFF
TRBV2,TRBJ2-7,CASRPNGYEQYF
TRBV27,TRBJ2-2,CASRVGTTIGELFF
TRBV5-4,TRBJ2-2,CASSLAAGDFGGELFF
TRBV4-3,TRBJ2-3,CASSQDPRVTDTQYF
TRBV7-9,TRBJ2-4,CASSRAGGAKNIQYF
TRBV7-2,TRBJ2-1,CASSFGRGRIHEQFF
TRBV19,TRBJ2-1,CASSPPGTSSSYNEQFF
TRBV4-2,TRBJ2-1,CASSQGRGGYGNEQFF
TRBV6-1,TRBJ2-7,CASSEGQYEQYF
TRBV28,TRBJ2-3,CASSITRTPITDTQYF
TRBV7-9,TRBJ2-2,CASSSHRETGELFF
TRBV18,TRBJ2-1,CASRFRDRGVDEQFF
TRBV5-1,TRBJ2-3,CASSFLGTSGTDTQYF
TRBV27,TRBJ1-1,CASSLSAGGEGLTTEAFF
TRBV29-1,TRBJ1-2,CSAYRGSGYTF
TRBV7-6,TRBJ2-1,CASGQRSRPDNEQFF
TRBV2,TRBJ2-7,CASSADSGTYEQYF